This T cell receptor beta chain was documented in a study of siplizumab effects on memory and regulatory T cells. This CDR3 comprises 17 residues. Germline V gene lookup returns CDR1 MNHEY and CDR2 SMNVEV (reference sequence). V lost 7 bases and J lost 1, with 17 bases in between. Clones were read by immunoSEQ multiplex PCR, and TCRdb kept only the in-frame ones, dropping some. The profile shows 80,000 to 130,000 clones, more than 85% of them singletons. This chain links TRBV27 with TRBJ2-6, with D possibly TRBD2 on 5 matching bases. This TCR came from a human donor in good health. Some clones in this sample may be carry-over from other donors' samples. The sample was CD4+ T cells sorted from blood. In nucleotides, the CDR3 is TGTGCCAGCACCCCGGGATATCTACGTTCTGGGGCCAACGTCCTGACTTTC. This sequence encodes CASTPGYLRSGANVLTF. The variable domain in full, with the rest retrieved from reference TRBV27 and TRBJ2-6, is EAQVTQNPRYLITVTGKKLTVTCSQNMNHEYMSWYRQDPGLGLRQIYYSMNVEVTDKGDVPEGYKVSRKEKRNFPLILESPSPNQTSLYFCASTPGYLRSGANVLTFGAGSRLTVL.